Below are 19 T cell receptor beta chains sequenced from a single sample in a study of blood T cell repertoires in COVID-19 (dated by TCRdb to the early 2020s). The method was the immunoSEQ multiplex PCR assay. TCRdb obtained this table from immuneACCESS and retained in-frame rearrangements with V and J assigned. These tables miss some clones; where compared with another copy, unresolved V genes account for less than half of the shortfall, and the remainder is unexplained. The sample profile shows more than 55,000 clones; 70% to 90% of them were found once. Clones ranked in the top ten supply around 6.4% of the sample. The specimen sequenced was peripheral blood. The receptors were gathered from a woman aged 65 to 85 with acute or convalescent COVID-19.

The CDR3 DNA reads TGTGCCAGCAGCCCGGGACTAGCGGGAAGGGAGACCCAGTACTTC. Translation gives CASSPGLAGRETQYF. The rearrangement joins TRBV6-2 or TRBV6-3 to TRBJ2-5; 13 nucleotides agree with TRBD2. The CDR3 length is 15 residues. Germline CDR1 MNHEY, CDR2 SVGEGT. The V segment lost 6 bases and the J segment 5 bases; nucleotides outside the gene matches: 6.

The chain combines TRBV7-2 with TRBJ2-5; 7 nucleotides line up with TRBD2. Germline-derived CDR1 and CDR2 are SGHTA and FQGNSA. The CDR3 covers 15 residues. V was pared by 1 base and J by 4 bases, with 6 bases of the junction left unmatched. The CDR3 loop reads CASSLGLADGETQYF. The DNA for the CDR3 is TGTGCCAGCAGCTTAGGGCTAGCGGACGGAGAGACCCAGTACTTC.

The V and J genes are TRBV6-2 or TRBV6-3 and TRBJ2-1; 7 bases agree with TRBD2. V dropped 4 bases and J dropped 5; count of bases not matched to a gene: 14. The length of the CDR3 is 17 residues. Germline CDR1 reads MNHEY; CDR2 reads SVGEGT. CDR3 residues: CASSFRAGPPGDNEQFF. Written as DNA, the CDR3 is TGTGCCAGCAGTTTTCGAGCGGGGCCCCCCGGGGACAATGAGCAGTTCTTC.

The V and J genes are TRBV30 and TRBJ1-2, with D possibly matching TRBD1 (6 bases). Germline CDR1 GTSNPN, CDR2 SVGIG (reference sequence). V gave up 8 bases and J gave up 0 bases, with 16 bases separating them. The CDR3 is made up of 14 amino acids. The CDR3 sequence: CAGGGVIANYGYTF. As DNA, the CDR3 is TGTGCCGGGGGCGGGGTCATAGCTAACTATGGCTACACCTTC.

This rearrangement joins TRBV9 to TRBJ1-2; TRBD1 aligns across 9 bases. The CDR3 loop spans 17 amino acids. The germline gives CDR1 SGDLS, CDR2 YYNGEE. V was clipped by 0 bases and J by 4 bases; unmatched bases: 10. The CDR3 region has the DNA TGTGCCAGCAGCGTAGGGGGACAGGGTGGTATCGGCTATGGCTACACCTTC. Protein product: CASSVGGQGGIGYGYTF.

V usage is TRBV23-1 and J usage is TRBJ1-5; 7 nucleotides line up with TRBD1. TRBV23-1 is identified as an open reading frame with a role that is uncertain. The CDR3 is made up of 14 amino acids. The J segment lost 7 bases and the V segment lost 4 bases, leaving 7 bases of the junction unmatched. The CDR3 DNA reads TGCGCCAGCAGTCCACAGGGGTTACGGCAGCCCCAGCATTTT. Protein sequence: CASSPQGLRQPQHF.

The gene calls are TRBV11-2 and TRBJ1-5; 12 positions match TRBD1. Trimming removed 0 bases from V and 6 bases from J; junction bases left unmatched: 3. The CDR3 covers 16 residues. CDR1 SGHAT and CDR2 FQNNGV come from the germline V gene. The CDR3 nucleotides are TGTGCCAGCAGCTTAGATGGGACAGGGGGCACTCAGCCCCAGCATTTT. This translates into CASSLDGTGGTQPQHF. Full variable domain (rest looked up from reference TRBV11-2 and TRBJ1-5): EAGVAQSPRYKIIEKRQSVAFWCNPISGHATLYWYQQILGQGPKLLIQFQNNGVVDDSQLPKDRFSAERLKGVDSTLKIQPAKLEDSAVYLCASSLDGTGGTQPQHFGDGTRLSIL.

The chain links TRBV5-5 to TRBJ2-7; D is unresolved. The germline V and J ends were trimmed by 3 bases and 0 bases, with 4 bases remaining between them. CDR3 size: 12 residues. Per germline, CDR1 SGHKS and CDR2 YYEKEE (reference sequence). The CDR3 DNA reads as TGTGCCAGCAGCTCTAGCTCCTACGAGCAGTACTTC. Residues: CASSSSSYEQYF.

The sample holds a few counts of this clone. The V gene is TRBV19, the J gene TRBJ2-1; 9 bases agree with TRBD2. Trimming removed 7 bases from V and 5 bases from J; junction bases left unmatched: 12. CDR3 size: 16 residues. CDR1 and CDR2 (germline): LNHDA, SQIVND (reference sequence). CDR3 in DNA: TGTGCCAGTACTCCGATTGGGACTAGCAGGGACAATGAGCAGTTCTTC. Its protein product is CASTPIGTSRDNEQFF.

V and J are TRBV28 and TRBJ1-5, with TRBD1 matching over 7 bases. Per germline, CDR1 MDHEN and CDR2 SYDVKM. V lost 6 bases to trimming and J lost 7 bases; unmatched junction nucleotides: 15. This CDR3 comprises 16 residues. CDR3 sequence reads: CASSTGVGFSNQPQHF. The CDR3, as DNA: TGTGCCAGCAGCACAGGGGTAGGGTTCAGTAACCAGCCCCAGCATTTT.

This clone showed up just a few times. This chain connects TRBV5-1 to TRBJ2-2; 10 bases fit TRBD2. The CDR3 has 16 amino acids. V shed 1 base and J 5 bases; nucleotides not matched to a gene: 5. The V gene's germline CDR1 is SGHRS and CDR2 YFSETQ. The CDR3 loop reads CASSLSGLAETGELFF. The CDR3 nucleotides read TGCGCCAGCAGCTTGAGCGGACTAGCGGAGACCGGGGAGCTGTTTTTT.

The V and J genes are TRBV7-9 and TRBJ1-4, with 7 bases aligning to TRBD1. This CDR3 spans 14 amino acids. The germline V gene encodes CDR1 SEHNR and CDR2 FQNEAQ (reference sequence). Trimming removed 5 bases from V and 6 bases from J; junction bases left unmatched: 6. CDR3 amino acids: CASSQTGADEKLFF. CDR3 bases: TGTGCCAGCAGCCAAACAGGGGCGGATGAAAAACTGTTTTTT.

Here the CDR3 DNA reads TGTGCCACCAGTCTCGGACAGGGTGTGATTACAGATACGCAGTATTTT. The encoded protein is CATSLGQGVITDTQYF. The rearrangement uses TRBV24-1 and TRBJ2-3, with 8 bases identical to TRBD1. Germline V gene sequence: CDR1 KGHDR, CDR2 SFDVKD. This CDR3 has 16 residues. The J segment lost 3 bases and the V segment lost 6 bases, leaving 10 bases of the junction unmatched.

V gene TRBV7-8 combines with J gene TRBJ2-3; D is unclear. This CDR3 is 12 amino acids long. V was pared by 5 bases and J by 4 bases, with 7 bases between. Germline V CDR1 and CDR2: SGHVS, FQNEAQ. The CDR3 spells CASSLLSDTQYF. DNA of the CDR3: TGTGCCAGCAGCCTCCTATCAGATACGCAGTATTTT.

This chain uses TRBV11-3 with TRBJ1-2; D possibly corresponds to TRBD1 (6 bases). CDR1 and CDR2 (germline): SGHNT, YENEEA. This CDR3 is 18 amino acids long. Trimming shortened V by 3 bases and J by 4 bases, and 24 bases separated the two germline ends. The CDR3 region is CASSFMATRDNGCYGYTF. The CDR3 DNA reads as TGTGCCAGCAGCTTTATGGCGACTCGGGACAACGGGTGCTATGGCTACACCTTC.

The chain couples TRBV20-1 to TRBJ1-6, with no clear D. CDR1 and CDR2 (germline): DFQATT, SNEGSKA (reference sequence). Trimming left V 3 bases short and J 14 bases short, with 11 bases between. This CDR3 is built from 11 residues. This CDR3 reads CSASTDTTLHF. The CDR3 DNA sequence: TGCAGTGCTAGCACCGACACCACCCTCCACTTT.

This sequence joins TRBV28 and TRBJ1-6; D not certain. The CDR3 is 11 amino acids. CDR1 and CDR2 from the germline V gene are MDHEN and SYDVKM. V shed 2 bases and J shed 11 bases, with 4 bases lying between them. The CDR3 is CASSLRAPLHF. The CDR3 DNA reads as TGTGCCAGCAGTTTACGTGCACCCCTCCACTTT.

J is TRBJ1-4 and V is TRBV15; D perhaps matches TRBD1 (6 bases). Looked up from germline, CDR1 is LNHNV and CDR2 is YYDKDF (reference sequence). This CDR3 spans 16 amino acids. V lost 6 bases to trimming and J lost 1 base, with 15 bases between them. The CDR3 is CATSIWGRGTNEKLFF. The CDR3 DNA reads as TGTGCCACCAGTATCTGGGGGCGCGGAACTAATGAAAAACTGTTTTTT.

This chain connects TRBV7-9 to TRBJ1-3, with D tentatively TRBD1 (5 bases). Trimming took 7 bases from V and 9 from J, leaving 19 bases between them. CDR1 SEHNR and CDR2 FQNEAQ come from the germline V gene (reference sequence). The CDR3 totals 14 residues. This CDR3 reads CASTFSSGLGTIYF. The CDR3 DNA reads as TGTGCCAGCACCTTTAGTTCAGGGTTAGGCACCATATATTTT.